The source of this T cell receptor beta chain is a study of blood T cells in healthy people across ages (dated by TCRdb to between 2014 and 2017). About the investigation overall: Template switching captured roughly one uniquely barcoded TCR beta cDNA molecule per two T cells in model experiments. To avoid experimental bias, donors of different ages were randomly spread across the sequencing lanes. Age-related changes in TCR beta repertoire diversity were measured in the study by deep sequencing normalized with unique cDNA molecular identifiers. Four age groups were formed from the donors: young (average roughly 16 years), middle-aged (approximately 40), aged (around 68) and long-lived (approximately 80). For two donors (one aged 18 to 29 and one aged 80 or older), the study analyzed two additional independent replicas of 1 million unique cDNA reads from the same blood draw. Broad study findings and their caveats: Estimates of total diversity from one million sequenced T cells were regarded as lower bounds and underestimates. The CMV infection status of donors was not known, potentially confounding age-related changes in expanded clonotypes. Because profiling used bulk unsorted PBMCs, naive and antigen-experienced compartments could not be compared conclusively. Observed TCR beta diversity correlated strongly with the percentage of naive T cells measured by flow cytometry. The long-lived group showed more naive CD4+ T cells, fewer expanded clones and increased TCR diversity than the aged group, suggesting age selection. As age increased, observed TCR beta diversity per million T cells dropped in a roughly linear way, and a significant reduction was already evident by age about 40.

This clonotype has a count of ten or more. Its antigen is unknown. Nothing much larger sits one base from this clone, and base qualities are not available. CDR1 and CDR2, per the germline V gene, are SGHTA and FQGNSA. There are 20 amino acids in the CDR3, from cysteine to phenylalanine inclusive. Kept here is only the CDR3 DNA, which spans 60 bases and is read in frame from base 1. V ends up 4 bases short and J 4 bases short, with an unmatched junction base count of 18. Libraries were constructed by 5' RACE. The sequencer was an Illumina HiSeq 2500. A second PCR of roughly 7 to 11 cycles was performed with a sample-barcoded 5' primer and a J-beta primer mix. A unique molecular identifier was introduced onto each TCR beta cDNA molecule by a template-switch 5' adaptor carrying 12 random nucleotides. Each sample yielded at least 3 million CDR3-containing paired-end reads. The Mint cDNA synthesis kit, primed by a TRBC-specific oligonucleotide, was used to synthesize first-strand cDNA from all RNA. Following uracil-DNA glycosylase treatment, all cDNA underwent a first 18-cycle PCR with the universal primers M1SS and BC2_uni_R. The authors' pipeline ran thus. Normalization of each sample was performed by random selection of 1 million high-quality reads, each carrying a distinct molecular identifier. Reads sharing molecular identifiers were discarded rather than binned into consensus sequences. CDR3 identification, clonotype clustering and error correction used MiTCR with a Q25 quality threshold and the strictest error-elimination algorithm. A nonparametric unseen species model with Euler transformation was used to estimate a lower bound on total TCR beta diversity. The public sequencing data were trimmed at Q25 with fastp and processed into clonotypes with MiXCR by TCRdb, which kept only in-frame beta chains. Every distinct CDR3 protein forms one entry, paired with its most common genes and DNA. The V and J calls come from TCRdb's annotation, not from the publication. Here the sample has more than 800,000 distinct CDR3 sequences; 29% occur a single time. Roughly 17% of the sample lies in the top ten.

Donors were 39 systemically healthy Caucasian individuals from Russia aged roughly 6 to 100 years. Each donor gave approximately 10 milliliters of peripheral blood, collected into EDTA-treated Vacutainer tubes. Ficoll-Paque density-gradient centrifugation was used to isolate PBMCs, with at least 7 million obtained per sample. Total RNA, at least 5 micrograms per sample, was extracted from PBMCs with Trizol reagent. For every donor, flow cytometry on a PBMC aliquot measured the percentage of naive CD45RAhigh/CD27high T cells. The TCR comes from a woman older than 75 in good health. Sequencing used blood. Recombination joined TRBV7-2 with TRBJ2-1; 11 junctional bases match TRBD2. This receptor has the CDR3 CASSSSVRTSGFRGYNEQFF. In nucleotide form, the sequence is TGTGCCAGCAGCTCTTCCGTGCGGACTAGCGGGTTCCGAGGGTACAATGAGCAGTTCTTC.